The sequence of this TCR beta chain was determined in a study of shared clonotypes between healthy human individuals. Study outcomes and limitations: In general, naive subsets displayed greater estimated richness than memory subsets did.

In regard to this clone: Antigen: not known.

Clones were read by immunoSEQ multiplex PCR, and TCRdb kept only the in-frame ones, dropping some. The repertoire holds about 2.3 million clones, with 92% as singletons. The CDR3 runs to 13 residues. V lost 2 bases and J lost 3, with 7 bases in between. Germline CDR1 is MNHEY and CDR2 is SMNVEV (reference sequence). This clonotype was obtained from a man younger than 30 in good health. Some clones in this sample may be carry-over from other donors' samples. This chain connects TRBV27 to TRBJ1-2; no reliable D call. Sequenced sample: naive CD4+ T cells from PBMCs. Subset in this sample: CD45RA+ positively selected. This CDR3 reads CASSLSAYYGYTF. The CDR3 DNA is TGTGCCAGCAGTTTAAGCGCATACTATGGCTACACCTTC.